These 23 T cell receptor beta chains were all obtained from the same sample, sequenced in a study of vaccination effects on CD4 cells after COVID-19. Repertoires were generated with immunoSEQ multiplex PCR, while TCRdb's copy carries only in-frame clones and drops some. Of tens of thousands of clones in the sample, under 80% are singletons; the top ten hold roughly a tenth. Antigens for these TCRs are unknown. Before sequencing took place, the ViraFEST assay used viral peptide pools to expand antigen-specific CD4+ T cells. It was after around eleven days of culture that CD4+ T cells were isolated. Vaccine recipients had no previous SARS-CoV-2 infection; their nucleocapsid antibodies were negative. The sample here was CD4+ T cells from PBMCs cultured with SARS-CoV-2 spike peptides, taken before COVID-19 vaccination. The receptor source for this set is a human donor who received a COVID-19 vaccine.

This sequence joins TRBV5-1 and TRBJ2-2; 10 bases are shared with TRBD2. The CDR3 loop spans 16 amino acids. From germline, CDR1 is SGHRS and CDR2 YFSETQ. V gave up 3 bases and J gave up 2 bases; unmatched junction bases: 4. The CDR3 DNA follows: TGCGCCAGCAGCTCGGTAGCGGGAGGCAACACCGGGGAGCTGTTTTTT. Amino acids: CASSSVAGGNTGELFF.

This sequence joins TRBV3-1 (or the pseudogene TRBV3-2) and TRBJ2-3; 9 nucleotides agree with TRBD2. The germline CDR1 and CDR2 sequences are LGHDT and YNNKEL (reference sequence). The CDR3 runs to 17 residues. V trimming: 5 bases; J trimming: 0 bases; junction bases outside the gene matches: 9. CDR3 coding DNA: TGTGCCAGCAGCACCGAATACGGGACTAGCAGCACAGATACGCAGTATTTT. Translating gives CASSTEYGTSSTDTQYF.

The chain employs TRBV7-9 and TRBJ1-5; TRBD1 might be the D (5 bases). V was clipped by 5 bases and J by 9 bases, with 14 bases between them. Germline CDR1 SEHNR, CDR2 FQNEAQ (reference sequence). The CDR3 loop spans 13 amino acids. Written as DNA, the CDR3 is TGTGCCAGCAGCACCAGGGACGGGGGGCCCCAGCATTTT. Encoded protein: CASSTRDGGPQHF.

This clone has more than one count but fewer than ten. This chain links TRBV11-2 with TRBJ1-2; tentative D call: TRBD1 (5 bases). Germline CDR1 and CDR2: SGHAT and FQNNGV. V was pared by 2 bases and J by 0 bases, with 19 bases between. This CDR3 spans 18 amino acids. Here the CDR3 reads CASSLTGFGKAANYGYTF. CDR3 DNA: TGTGCCAGCAGCTTAACAGGTTTCGGGAAAGCAGCTAACTATGGCTACACCTTC.

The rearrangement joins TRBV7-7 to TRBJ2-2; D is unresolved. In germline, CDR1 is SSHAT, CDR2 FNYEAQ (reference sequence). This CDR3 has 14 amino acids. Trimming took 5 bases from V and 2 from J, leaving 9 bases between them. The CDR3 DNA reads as TGTGCCAGCAGCAGAGACACCAACACCGGGGAGCTGTTTTTT. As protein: CASSRDTNTGELFF. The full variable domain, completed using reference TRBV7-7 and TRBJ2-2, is GAGVSQSPRYKVTKRGQDVTLRCDPISSHATLYWYQQALGQGPEFLTYFNYEAQPDKSGLPSDRFSAERPEGSISTLTIQRTEQRDSAMYRCASSRDTNTGELFFGEGSRLTVL.

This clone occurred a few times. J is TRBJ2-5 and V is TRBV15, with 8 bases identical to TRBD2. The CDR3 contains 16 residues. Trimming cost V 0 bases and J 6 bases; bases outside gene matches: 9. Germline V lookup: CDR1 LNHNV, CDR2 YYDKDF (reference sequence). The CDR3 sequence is CATSRDLSGGKKTQYF. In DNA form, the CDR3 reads TGTGCCACCAGCAGAGATTTGAGCGGGGGTAAAAAGACCCAGTACTTC.

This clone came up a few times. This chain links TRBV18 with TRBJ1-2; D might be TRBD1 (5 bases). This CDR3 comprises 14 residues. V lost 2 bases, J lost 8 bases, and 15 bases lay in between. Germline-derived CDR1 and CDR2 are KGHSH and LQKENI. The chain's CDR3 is CASSPEGSLYGYTF. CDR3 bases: TGTGCCAGCTCACCAGAGGGGTCCCTATACGGCTACACCTTC.

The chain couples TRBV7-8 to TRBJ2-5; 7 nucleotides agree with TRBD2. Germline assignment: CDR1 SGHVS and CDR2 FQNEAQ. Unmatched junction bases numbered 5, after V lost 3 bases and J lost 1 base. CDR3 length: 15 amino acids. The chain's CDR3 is CASSLPGLTQETQYF. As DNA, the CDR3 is TGTGCCAGCAGCTTGCCGGGACTAACCCAAGAGACCCAGTACTTC.

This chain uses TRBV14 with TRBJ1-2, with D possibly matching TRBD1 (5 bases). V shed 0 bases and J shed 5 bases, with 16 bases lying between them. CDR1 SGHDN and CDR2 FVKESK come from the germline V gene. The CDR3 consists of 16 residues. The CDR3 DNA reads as TGTGCCAGCAGCCAAGATTACGGGGCCTCATATTATGGCTACACCTTC. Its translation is CASSQDYGASYYGYTF.

The CDR3, as DNA: TGTGCCAGTAGCTACAGGGTGGAATCACCCCTCCACTTT. This sequence encodes CASSYRVESPLHF. The V gene is TRBV19, the J gene TRBJ1-6, with D perhaps TRBD1 (6 bases). The V and J ends lost 6 bases and 10 bases respectively, with 13 bases between them. This CDR3 comprises 13 residues. Per the germline V gene, CDR1 is LNHDA and CDR2 is SQIVND (reference sequence). Combining the CDR3 with reference TRBV19 and TRBJ1-6 gives the whole variable domain DGGITQSPKYLFRKEGQNVTLSCEQNLNHDAMYWYRQDPGQGLRLIYYSQIVNDFQKGDIAEGYSVSREKKESFPLTVTSAQKNPTAFYLCASSYRVESPLHFGNGTRLTVT.

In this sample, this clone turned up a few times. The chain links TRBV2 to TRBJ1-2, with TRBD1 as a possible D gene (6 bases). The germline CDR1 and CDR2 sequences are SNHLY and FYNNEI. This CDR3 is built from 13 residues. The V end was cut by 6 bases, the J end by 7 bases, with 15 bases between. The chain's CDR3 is CASREVGGAGYTF. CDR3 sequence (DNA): TGTGCCAGCAGGGAGGTGGGGGGGGCTGGCTACACCTTC.

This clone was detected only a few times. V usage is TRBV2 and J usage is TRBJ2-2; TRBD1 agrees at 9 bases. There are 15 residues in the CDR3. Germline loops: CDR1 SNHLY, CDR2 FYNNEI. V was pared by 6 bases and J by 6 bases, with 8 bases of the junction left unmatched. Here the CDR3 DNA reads TGTGCCAGCAGACTCTCGACAGGGGGGTCCGGGGAGCTGTTTTTT. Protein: CASRLSTGGSGELFF.

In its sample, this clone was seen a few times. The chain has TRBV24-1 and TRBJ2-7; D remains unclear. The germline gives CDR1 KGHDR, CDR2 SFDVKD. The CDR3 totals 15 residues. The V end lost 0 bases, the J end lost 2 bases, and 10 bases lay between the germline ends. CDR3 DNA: TGTGCCACCAGTGATTTGAAGTACAGAACCTACGAGCAGTACGTC. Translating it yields CATSDLKYRTYEQYV.

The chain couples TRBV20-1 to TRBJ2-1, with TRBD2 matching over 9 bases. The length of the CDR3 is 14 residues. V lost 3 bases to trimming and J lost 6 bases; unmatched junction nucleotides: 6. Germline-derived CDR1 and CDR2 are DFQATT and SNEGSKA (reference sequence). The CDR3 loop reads CSASMRGGLNEQFF. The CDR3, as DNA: TGCAGTGCTAGTATGCGGGGGGGCCTCAATGAGCAGTTCTTC.

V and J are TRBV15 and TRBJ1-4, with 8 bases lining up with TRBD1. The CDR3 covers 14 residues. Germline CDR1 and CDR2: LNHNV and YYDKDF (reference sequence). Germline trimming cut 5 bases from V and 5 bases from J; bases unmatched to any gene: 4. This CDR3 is CATSFRTGNEKLFF. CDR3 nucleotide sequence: TGTGCCACCAGCTTCAGGACAGGGAATGAAAAACTGTTTTTT.

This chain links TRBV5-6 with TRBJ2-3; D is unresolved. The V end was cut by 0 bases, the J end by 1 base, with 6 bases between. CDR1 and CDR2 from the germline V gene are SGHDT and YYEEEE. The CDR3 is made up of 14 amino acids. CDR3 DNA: TGTGCCAGCAGCTTGGTACGGGGCACAGATACGCAGTATTTT. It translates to CASSLVRGTDTQYF.

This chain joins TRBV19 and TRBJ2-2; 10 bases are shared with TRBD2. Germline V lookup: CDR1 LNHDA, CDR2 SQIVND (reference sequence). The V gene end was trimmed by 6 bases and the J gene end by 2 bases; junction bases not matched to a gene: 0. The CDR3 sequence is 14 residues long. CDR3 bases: TGTGCCAGTAGACTAGCGGGAAACACCGGGGAGCTGTTTTTT. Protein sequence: CASRLAGNTGELFF. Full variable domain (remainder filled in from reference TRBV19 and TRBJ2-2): DGGITQSPKYLFRKEGQNVTLSCEQNLNHDAMYWYRQDPGQGLRLIYYSQIVNDFQKGDIAEGYSVSREKKESFPLTVTSAQKNPTAFYLCASRLAGNTGELFFGEGSRLTVL.

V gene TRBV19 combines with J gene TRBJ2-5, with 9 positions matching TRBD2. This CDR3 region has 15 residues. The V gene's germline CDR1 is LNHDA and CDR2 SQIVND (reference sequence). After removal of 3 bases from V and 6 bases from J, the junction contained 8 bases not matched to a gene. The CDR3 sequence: CASSIGGTSMKTQYF. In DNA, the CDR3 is TGTGCCAGTAGTATTGGGGGGACTAGCATGAAGACCCAGTACTTC.

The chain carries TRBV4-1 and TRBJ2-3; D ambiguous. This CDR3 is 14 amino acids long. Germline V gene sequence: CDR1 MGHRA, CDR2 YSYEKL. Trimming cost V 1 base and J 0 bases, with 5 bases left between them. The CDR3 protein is CASSQAISTDTQYF. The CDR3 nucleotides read TGCGCCAGCAGCCAAGCAATTAGCACAGATACGCAGTATTTT.

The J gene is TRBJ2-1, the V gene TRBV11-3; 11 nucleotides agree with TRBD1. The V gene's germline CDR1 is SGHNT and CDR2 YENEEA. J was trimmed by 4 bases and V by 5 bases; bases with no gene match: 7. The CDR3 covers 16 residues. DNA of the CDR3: TGTGCCAGCAGCGTATCCGGGACAGGGGGATACAATGAGCAGTTCTTC. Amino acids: CASSVSGTGGYNEQFF. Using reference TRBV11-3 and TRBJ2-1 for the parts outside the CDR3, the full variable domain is EAGVVQSPRYKIIEKKQPVAFWCNPISGHNTLYWYLQNLGQGPELLIRYENEEAVDDSQLPKDRFSAERLKGVDSTLKIQPAELGDSAVYLCASSVSGTGGYNEQFFGPGTRLTVL.

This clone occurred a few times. CDR3 bases: TGCGCCACCGCGGAACAGGGACGGCCGGCGACCCAGCATTTT. Its protein product is CATAEQGRPATQHF. The V and J genes are TRBV10-2 and TRBJ1-5; maybe TRBD1 (6 bases). The CDR3 is made up of 14 amino acids. V shed 10 bases and J shed 11 bases, with 24 bases lying between them. Germline lookup yields CDR1 WSHSY and CDR2 SAAADI.

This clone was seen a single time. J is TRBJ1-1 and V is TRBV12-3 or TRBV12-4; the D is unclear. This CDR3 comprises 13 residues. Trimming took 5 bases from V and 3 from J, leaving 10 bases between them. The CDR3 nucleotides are TGTGCCAGCAGTCCTTGGGATTACACTGAAGCTTTCTTT. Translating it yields CASSPWDYTEAFF.

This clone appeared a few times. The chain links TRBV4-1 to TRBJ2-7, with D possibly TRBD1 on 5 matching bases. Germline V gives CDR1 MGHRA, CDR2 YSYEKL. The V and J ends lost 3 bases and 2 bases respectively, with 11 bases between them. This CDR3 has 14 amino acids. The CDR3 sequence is CASSHAPGTYEQYV. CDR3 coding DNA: TGCGCCAGCAGCCATGCCCCAGGGACCTACGAGCAGTACGTC.